This note documents a single T cell receptor beta chain sequence. Its specificity is unknown. The study ran its PCR with 60 Vbeta and 13 Jbeta primers. The data were produced by immunoSEQ multiplex PCR, yet TCRdb's version contains in-frame clones alone and is incomplete. The data show around 210,000 clones, under 85% seen once. This CDR3 region has 17 residues. The germline V gene has CDR1 KGHSH and CDR2 LQKENI. Trimming left V 3 bases short and J 0 bases short, with 15 bases between. This entry is derived from a study of cytomegalovirus exposure and HLA in healthy donors. Study-wide results and limits: Confirmation was obtained in vitro that three CMV-associated chains are specific for CMV antigens. HLA restriction was apparent for most CMV-associated TCR beta chains in a later analysis. Data from an earlier analysis indicated that most TCR beta V segments were productive either about 87% or about 30% of the time.

Each donor was healthy, and each was a bone marrow donor. The chain joins TRBV18 to TRBJ1-3, with TRBD1 as a possible D gene (5 bases). Input material: PBMCs. The receptor was isolated from a middle-aged man in good health and CMV-seronegative. CDR3 coding DNA: TGTGCCAGCTCACCGACTGCCGGGGGTCCCTCTGGAAACACCATATATTTT. Protein product: CASSPTAGGPSGNTIYF.